This TCR beta chain was observed in a study of control samples from healthy donors and cancer patients. Repertoires were generated with immunoSEQ multiplex PCR, while TCRdb's copy carries only in-frame clones and drops some. The table lists some 96,000 clones, 87% of them singletons. Per germline, CDR1 LGHNA and CDR2 YSLEER. The CDR3 length is 16 residues. Deletions cut 1 base from V and 5 bases from J, with 14 bases between. This clone appeared once. What was sequenced was blood. This chain links TRBV4-3 with TRBJ2-2; D is tentatively TRBD1 or TRBD2 (5 bases each). The clonotype comes from a woman aged 45-59 years in good health. CDR3 DNA: TGCGCCAGCAGCCAAGGATTCGAGGGGAGTACCGGGGAGCTGTTTTTT. This sequence encodes CASSQGFEGSTGELFF.